These 20 T cell receptor beta chains share one sample of origin, sequenced in a study of T cells in localized non-small cell lung cancer. Some clones are missing from TCRdb's copy, which holds only in-frame ones; the method was immunoSEQ multiplex PCR. Here the sample spans around 130,000 clones, more than 80% being singletons. The material was peripheral blood, obtained before any cancer treatment. The source of these receptors is a female donor older than 55 with stage I lung adenocarcinoma.

The table lists this clone with a count of one. This chain links TRBV10-3 with TRBJ2-3, with D unresolved. Germline V CDR1 and CDR2: ENHRY, SYGVKD. V gave up 8 bases and J gave up 3 bases, with 18 bases separating them. CDR3 length: 15 residues. CDR3: CAIRKPTSATDTQYF. The CDR3 nucleotides read TGTGCCATCCGAAAACCTACCTCAGCAACAGATACGCAGTATTTT.

This clone showed up just a few times. The gene calls are TRBV10-1 and TRBJ2-7, with D unresolved. Trimming pared 3 bases from V and 4 bases from J, leaving 7 bases between. Germline V gives CDR1 WNHNN, CDR2 SYGVQD (reference sequence). The CDR3 covers 12 residues. The CDR3 spells CASSDSWYEQYF. CDR3 DNA: TGCGCCAGCAGTGATTCATGGTACGAGCAGTACTTC.

This clone showed up just once. The CDR3 reads CASSVEGYGSEQYF. In DNA, the CDR3 is TGTGCCAGCAGCGTAGAGGGGTATGGATCCGAGCAGTACTTC. The chain uses TRBV9 and TRBJ2-7; possibly TRBD1 for D (5 bases). In germline, CDR1 is SGDLS, CDR2 YYNGEE. Trimming shortened V by 0 bases and J by 6 bases, and 13 bases separated the two germline ends. The CDR3 runs 14 residues.

The chain recombines TRBV28 with TRBJ1-2; D remains unclear. Germline V gives CDR1 MDHEN, CDR2 SYDVKM. The CDR3 runs 13 residues. Trimming took off 5 bases at V and 10 bases at J, with 17 bases between the two ends. The CDR3 DNA is TGTGCCAGCAGTCTTCGCAGGAGGTCTCCCTACACCTTC. This encodes CASSLRRRSPYTF.

The chain is built from TRBV6-5 and TRBJ2-1, with 9 nucleotides matching TRBD2. Germline CDR1 and CDR2: MNHEY and SVGAGI. The V gene end was trimmed by 7 bases and the J gene end by 8 bases; junction bases not matched to a gene: 12. CDR3 length equals 15 residues. CDR3 nucleotide sequence: TGTGCCAGCACCGCGGGGGGGGCGGGTTGGTATGAGCAGTTCTTC. Its protein is CASTAGGAGWYEQFF.

The chain recombines TRBV2 with TRBJ1-3, with D uncertain. The CDR3 totals 15 residues. Trimming stripped 3 bases from V and 0 bases from J, with 9 bases between. CDR1 and CDR2 from the germline V gene are SNHLY and FYNNEI. For the CDR3, the DNA is TGTGCCAGCAGTGAGATCGGACCCTCTGGAAACACCATATATTTT. Protein product: CASSEIGPSGNTIYF.

The chain couples TRBV9 to TRBJ2-7; D uncertain. V was shortened by 0 bases and J by 0 bases, with 10 bases between the two germline ends. Per germline, CDR1 SGDLS and CDR2 YYNGEE. The CDR3 extends over 15 amino acids. CDR3 loop: CASSVDLGRSYEQYF. The CDR3 nucleotides read TGTGCCAGCAGCGTAGACCTAGGCCGCTCCTACGAGCAGTACTTC.

This sequence joins TRBV19 and TRBJ1-2, with a weak D call TRBD1 (5 bases). The CDR3 has 16 amino acids. Germline CDR1 is LNHDA and CDR2 is SQIVND (reference sequence). Trimming removed 7 bases at V and 6 bases at J, with 24 bases between. The CDR3 region is CASIQTTGLEANGYTF. DNA of the CDR3: TGTGCCAGTATCCAAACCACAGGCTTAGAAGCGAATGGCTACACCTTC.

DNA for the CDR3: TGTGCCAGCAGCACCTGGGACAGCTCCCGGGAGACCCAGTACTTC. As protein: CASSTWDSSRETQYF. J is TRBJ2-5 and V is TRBV7-8; TRBD1 aligns across 7 bases. V lost 5 bases, J lost 5 bases, and 11 bases stayed unmatched. From germline, CDR1 is SGHVS and CDR2 FQNEAQ. The CDR3 is made up of 15 amino acids.

In this sample, this clone turned up a few times. The chain carries TRBV2 and TRBJ2-5; possibly TRBD2 for D (5 bases). The CDR3 totals 14 residues. Germline V lookup: CDR1 SNHLY, CDR2 FYNNEI. The V end lost 4 bases, the J end lost 5 bases, and 14 bases lay between the germline ends. CDR3 in DNA: TGTGCCAGCAGTGGGACCGGACTGGGGGAGACCCAGTACTTC. Translated: CASSGTGLGETQYF.

The chain carries TRBV11-2 and TRBJ2-7, with D possibly TRBD2 on 5 matching bases. The CDR3 loop spans 13 amino acids. V shed 6 bases and J shed 7 bases, with 16 bases lying between them. Germline V gene data show CDR1 as SGHAT and CDR2 as FQNNGV. This CDR3 reads CASRASGAREQYF. DNA of the CDR3: TGTGCCAGCAGAGCCAGCGGTGCTCGGGAGCAGTACTTC. Filled out from reference TRBV11-2 and TRBJ2-7, the complete variable domain reads EAGVAQSPRYKIIEKRQSVAFWCNPISGHATLYWYQQILGQGPKLLIQFQNNGVVDDSQLPKDRFSAERLKGVDSTLKIQPAKLEDSAVYLCASRASGAREQYFGPGTRLTVT.

This chain links TRBV5-1 with TRBJ2-1, with D unclear. Germline CDR1 SGHRS, CDR2 YFSETQ. V lost 0 bases, J lost 4 bases, and 5 bases lay in between. CDR3 size: 13 residues. CDR3 coding DNA: TGCGCCAGCAGCTTGGGATGGTACAATGAGCAGTTCTTC. Translation: CASSLGWYNEQFF.

V is TRBV27 and J is TRBJ2-7; a weak D match, TRBD1 (5 bases). V lost 2 bases, J lost 4 bases, and 12 bases lay in between. CDR3 length: 14 residues. CDR1 is MNHEY, CDR2 SMNVEV, per germline (reference sequence). CDR3 nucleotide sequence: TGTGCCAGCAGTTTAAAGGGGATTGGATACGAGCAGTACTTC. Translation: CASSLKGIGYEQYF.

This rearrangement joins TRBV28 to TRBJ1-1; 8 bases map to TRBD1. The V segment lost 7 bases and the J segment 6 bases; nucleotides outside the gene matches: 4. Germline V CDR1 and CDR2: MDHEN, SYDVKM. CDR3 length: 12 amino acids. CDR3 protein: CASTGGLPEAFF. The DNA of the CDR3 is TGTGCCAGCACAGGGGGCCTTCCTGAAGCTTTCTTT.

The gene calls are TRBV7-2 and TRBJ1-2; the match to TRBD1 covers 8 bases. The CDR3 is 16 amino acids. Germline values: CDR1 SGHTA, CDR2 FQGNSA. J lost 5 bases, V lost 5 bases, and 13 bases had no gene match. CDR3 amino acids: CASSLTFGQGRYGYTF. The CDR3 DNA follows: TGTGCCAGCAGCCTAACCTTCGGACAGGGAAGGTATGGCTACACCTTC. Drawing the rest from reference TRBV7-2 and TRBJ1-2, the complete variable domain is GAGVSQSPSNKVTEKGKDVELRCDPISGHTALYWYRQSLGQGLEFLIYFQGNSAPDKSGLPSDRFSAERTGGSVSTLTIQRTQQEDSAVYLCASSLTFGQGRYGYTFGSGTRLTVV.

The V call is TRBV7-9, the J call TRBJ2-7; a weak D match, TRBD1 (5 bases). V lost 8 bases, J lost 12 bases, and 14 bases lay in between. This CDR3 has 10 amino acids. Germline CDR1 is SEHNR and CDR2 is FQNEAQ (reference sequence). The CDR3 sequence: CASGAAFLYF. In DNA form, the CDR3 reads TGTGCCAGCGGGGCGGCGTTTCTGTACTTC.

This clone was observed once. This chain uses TRBV11-2 with TRBJ2-5; D is undetermined. Germline V lookup: CDR1 SGHAT, CDR2 FQNNGV. Between the trimmed V and J ends, which lost 2 bases and 1 base, there was a span of 14 bases. This CDR3 has 16 amino acids. CDR3 in DNA: TGTGCCAGCAGCTTATTTCGGCCACAACTCCAAGAGACCCAGTACTTC. Residues: CASSLFRPQLQETQYF. The variable domain in full, with the rest retrieved from reference TRBV11-2 and TRBJ2-5, is EAGVAQSPRYKIIEKRQSVAFWCNPISGHATLYWYQQILGQGPKLLIQFQNNGVVDDSQLPKDRFSAERLKGVDSTLKIQPAKLEDSAVYLCASSLFRPQLQETQYFGPGTRLLVL.

The chain is built from TRBV5-4 and TRBJ2-2; 7 bases line up with TRBD1. Germline-derived CDR1 and CDR2 are SGHNT and YYREEE (reference sequence). This CDR3 has 13 amino acids. The V and J ends lost 4 bases and 7 bases, in that order; junction bases with no gene match: 4. The CDR3 DNA follows: TGTGCCAGCAGCCGACAGGGCGGCGGGGAGCTGTTTTTT. Residues: CASSRQGGGELFF.

This chain joins TRBV7-9 and TRBJ2-3; the D gene is possibly TRBD1 (6 bases). Germline V lookup: CDR1 SEHNR, CDR2 FQNEAQ (reference sequence). The V gene lost 0 bases and the J gene lost 1 base, with 14 bases spanning the gap. The CDR3 runs to 17 residues. The CDR3 protein is CASSLAGALKGTDTQYF. The CDR3 DNA is TGTGCCAGCAGCTTAGCGGGGGCACTCAAGGGCACAGATACGCAGTATTTT.

This chain links TRBV28 with TRBJ1-5, with D uncertain. The V end was cut by 4 bases, the J end by 2 bases, with 18 bases between. CDR1 MDHEN and CDR2 SYDVKM come from the germline V gene. CDR3 length equals 17 residues. The CDR3 DNA reads as TGTGCCAGCAGTTGGTCGGGCCCCCTGAGGGGCAATCAGCCCCAGCATTTT. Translation gives CASSWSGPLRGNQPQHF.